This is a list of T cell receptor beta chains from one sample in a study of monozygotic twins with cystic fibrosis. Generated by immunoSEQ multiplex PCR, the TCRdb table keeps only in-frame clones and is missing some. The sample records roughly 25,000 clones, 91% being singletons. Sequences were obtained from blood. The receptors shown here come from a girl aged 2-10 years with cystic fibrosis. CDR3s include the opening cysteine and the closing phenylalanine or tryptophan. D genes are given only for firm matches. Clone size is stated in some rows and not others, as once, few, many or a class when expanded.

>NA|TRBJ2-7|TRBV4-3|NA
CASSQEIDAYEQYF
TGCGCCAGCAGCCAAGAAATTGACGCTTACGAGCAGTACTTC
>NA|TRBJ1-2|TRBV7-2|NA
CASSQAPGPIYGYTF
TGTGCCAGCAGCCAAGCCCCGGGGCCGATCTATGGCTACACCTTC
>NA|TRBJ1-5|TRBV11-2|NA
CASSQYRAQPQHF
TGTGCCAGCAGCCAGTACCGCGCCCAGCCCCAGCATTTT
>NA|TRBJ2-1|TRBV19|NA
CASSVITGILYNEQFF
TGTGCCAGTAGTGTAATCACAGGAATCCTATACAATGAGCAGTTCTTC
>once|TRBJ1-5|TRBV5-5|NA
CASSIQGNQPQHF
TGTGCCAGCAGCATACAGGGAAATCAGCCCCAGCATTTT
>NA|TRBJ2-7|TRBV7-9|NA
CASTVGTSYEQYF
TGTGCCAGCACTGTGGGGACGTCGTACGAGCAGTACTTC
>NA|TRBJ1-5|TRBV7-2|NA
CASSNRDGNQPQHF
TGTGCCAGCAGCAATCGGGATGGCAATCAGCCCCAGCATTTT
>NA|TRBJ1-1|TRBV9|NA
CASSGTVNTEAFF
TGTGCCAGCAGCGGGACCGTGAACACTGAAGCTTTCTTT
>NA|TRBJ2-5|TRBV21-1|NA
CASSRNSEGQETQYF
TGTGCCAGCAGCAGGAACAGCGAGGGTCAAGAGACCCAGTACTTC
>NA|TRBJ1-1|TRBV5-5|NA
CASGLGVEGRNTEAFF
TGTGCCAGCGGACTAGGGGTTGAGGGTCGGAACACTGAAGCTTTCTTT
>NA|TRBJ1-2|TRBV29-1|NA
CSAPEGGLYGYTF
TGCAGCGCCCCGGAGGGTGGACTCTATGGCTACACCTTC
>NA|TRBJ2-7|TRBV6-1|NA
CASRAPAGALEQYF
TGTGCCAGCAGGGCCCCAGCTGGGGCCCTCGAGCAGTACTTC
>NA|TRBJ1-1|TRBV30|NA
CAWSLRWGAEAFF
TGTGCCTGGAGTCTCCGCTGGGGGGCTGAAGCTTTCTTT
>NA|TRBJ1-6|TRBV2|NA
CASSEYRGGYNSPLHF
TGTGCCAGCAGTGAATATCGTGGGGGCTATAATTCACCCCTCCACTTT
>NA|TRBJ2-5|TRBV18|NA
CASSLQETQYF
TGTGCCAGCTCACTGCAAGAGACCCAGTACTTC
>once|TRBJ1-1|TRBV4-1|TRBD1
CASSPGTGGWDTEAFF
TGCGCCAGCAGCCCGGGGACAGGGGGTTGGGACACTGAAGCTTTCTTT
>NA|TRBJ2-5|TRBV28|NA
CASSSPDSQETQYF
TGTGCCAGCAGTTCCCCCGACAGCCAAGAGACCCAGTACTTC
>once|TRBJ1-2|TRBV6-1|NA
CASSEEVGKANYGYTF
TGTGCCAGCAGTGAAGAAGTAGGGAAGGCAAACTATGGCTACACCTTC
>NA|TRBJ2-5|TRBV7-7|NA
CASSKTTDPRQETQYF
TGTGCCAGCAGTAAAACCACGGACCCCCGACAAGAGACCCAGTACTTC
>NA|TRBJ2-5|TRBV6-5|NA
CASSNWDTQETQYF
TGTGCCAGCAGCAACTGGGACACCCAAGAGACCCAGTACTTC
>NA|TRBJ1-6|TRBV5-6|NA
CASSLAGSPSSYNSPLHF
TGTGCCAGCAGCTTGGCCGGCTCCCCGAGCTCCTATAATTCACCCCTCCACTTT
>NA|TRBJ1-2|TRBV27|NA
CASSYTGYDGYTF
TGTGCCAGCAGTTACACAGGGTATGATGGCTACACCTTC
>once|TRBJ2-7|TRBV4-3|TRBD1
CASSQADRGVSEQYF
TGCGCCAGCAGCCAAGCGGACAGGGGGGTCTCCGAGCAGTACTTC
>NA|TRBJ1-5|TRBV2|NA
CASSEALPGGLAQPQHF
TGTGCCAGCAGTGAAGCGCTTCCCGGGGGGCTGGCTCAGCCCCAGCATTTT
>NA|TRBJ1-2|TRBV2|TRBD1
CASRYRQGSNYGYTF
TGTGCCAGCAGATACCGACAGGGGTCTAACTATGGCTACACCTTC
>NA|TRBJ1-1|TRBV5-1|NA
CASSSGLNTEAFF
TGCGCCAGCAGCTCGGGACTCAACACTGAAGCTTTCTTT
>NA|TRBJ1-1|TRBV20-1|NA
CSVGSTEAFF
TGCAGTGTCGGGAGCACTGAAGCTTTCTTT
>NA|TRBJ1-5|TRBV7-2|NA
CASSLQNQPQHF
TGTGCCAGCAGCTTACAGAATCAGCCCCAGCATTTT
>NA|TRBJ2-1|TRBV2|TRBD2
CASTLAALHYEQFF
TGTGCCAGCACCCTAGCGGCCCTCCATTATGAGCAGTTCTTC